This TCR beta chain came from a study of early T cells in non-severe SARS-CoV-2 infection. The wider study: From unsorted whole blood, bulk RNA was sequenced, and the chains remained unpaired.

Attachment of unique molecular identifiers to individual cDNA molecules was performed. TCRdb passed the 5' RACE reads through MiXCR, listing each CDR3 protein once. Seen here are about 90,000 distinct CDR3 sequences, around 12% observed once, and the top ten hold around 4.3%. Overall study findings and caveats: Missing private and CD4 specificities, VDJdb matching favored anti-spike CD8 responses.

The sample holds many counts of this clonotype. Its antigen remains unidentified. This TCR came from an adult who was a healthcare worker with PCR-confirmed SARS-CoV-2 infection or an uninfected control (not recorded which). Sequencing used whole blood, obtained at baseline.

CDR3 in amino acids: CATSATPFGYTF. The CDR3 DNA is TGTGCCACCAGTGCCACACCTTTTGGCTACACCTTC. The V call is TRBV24-1, the J call TRBJ1-2; D gene uncertain. CDR1 and CDR2 from the germline V gene are KGHDR and SFDVKD. The CDR3 consists of 12 residues. Trimming took off 5 bases at V and 7 bases at J, with 10 bases between the two ends.